This is a list of T cell receptor beta chains from one sample in a study of molecular identifiers for immune sequencing clone quantification. In TCRdb, the PCR reads were re-called with MiXCR into one record per CDR3 protein. The sample lists some 320,000 distinct CDR3 sequences, under 25% occurring once. Specimen: naive CD8+ T cells from blood, with Jurkat cell RNA spiked in. The origin of the receptors is a human donor in good health. Some libraries in this study had Jurkat cell RNA spiked in. Both conserved end residues are part of each CDR3. Clone size is given for some rows only: seen once, a few or many times, or a class if the clone is expanded.

>TRBV24-1|many|TRBJ2-2
CATSTGVAGELFF
>TRBV29-1|many|TRBJ1-5
CSVEVYTGGLLTQHF
>TRBV28|many|TRBJ2-3
CASSFHSGSKSDTQYF
>TRBV6-5|NA|TRBJ2-3
CASSYTSPGVYTDTQYF
>TRBV20-1|few|TRBJ1-1
CSALGAENTEAFF
>TRBV19|NA|TRBJ1-1
CASSMAGMNTGAFF
>TRBV10-2|few|TRBJ2-7
CASSDRAAYEQYF
>TRBV7-9|NA|TRBJ1-1
CASSLPGGQEAFF
>TRBV30|few|TRBJ2-7
CAWRDSRTGISYEQYF
>TRBV6-2/TRBV6-3|NA|TRBJ1-1
CASLGEGAPNTEAFF
>TRBV30|many|TRBJ2-1
CAWSIIAPNYNEQFF
>TRBV20-1|NA|TRBJ2-7
CSARSGGVGYEQYF
>TRBV23-1|many|TRBJ1-4
CASSLHWREEPNEKLFF
>TRBV30|many|TRBJ2-3
CAWIQAGLLTDTQYF
>TRBV7-9|many|TRBJ1-1
CASSYSIKQGRDTEAFF
>TRBV28|few|TRBJ1-4
CASSEGVEFLFF
>TRBV20-1|NA|TRBJ2-3
CSATLDDRWSWDTQYF
>TRBV14|few|TRBJ2-7
CASSQWEGLYEQYF
>TRBV28|few|TRBJ2-7
CASSPTGINIYEQYF
>TRBV4-1|many|TRBJ1-2
CASSQDRGSVYTF
>TRBV4-2|once|TRBJ2-1
CASSQDPVNEQFF
>TRBV7-9|NA|TRBJ2-1
CASSSIAAYYNEQFF